The sequence of this TCR beta chain was determined in a study of cytomegalovirus exposure and HLA in healthy donors. On the study more broadly: An earlier analysis found some 120 million unique TCR beta sequences from about 179 million T cells.

Primers: 60 Vbeta forward and 13 Jbeta reverse. Generated by immunoSEQ multiplex PCR, the TCRdb table keeps only in-frame clones and is missing some. The table has some 140,000 clones, about 82% seen once; the top ten hold around 1.8%. These donors counted as nominally healthy when sampled, but unrecorded immune exposures were likely. Study-level results: Using a false discovery rate of 0.05, a later analysis showed that some 16,000 TCR beta sequences were associated with HLA alleles. Previous analysis showed most TCR beta V segments were productive about 90% or about 30% of the time.

With regard to this clone: The antigen remains undetermined.

The V end was cut by 8 bases, the J end by 0 bases, with 9 bases between. CDR3 length: 13 residues. The germline V gene encodes CDR1 LNHDA and CDR2 SQIVND (reference sequence). The origin of this receptor is a female donor in good health and CMV-seropositive. Sequencing was carried out using PBMCs. The chain couples TRBV19 to TRBJ2-3; the D gene is possibly TRBD2 (6 bases). The CDR3 nucleotides read TGTGCCAGTGGGGGGTTTAGCACAGATACGCAGTATTTT. Translation gives CASGGFSTDTQYF.